This T cell receptor beta chain derives from a study of blood T cell repertoires in COVID-19. The CDR3 loop spans 16 amino acids. The V segment lost 0 bases and the J segment 4 bases; nucleotides outside the gene matches: 7. In germline, CDR1 is KGHSH, CDR2 LQKENI. Participants had their cohort set by participant-reported clinical history. TCRdb's copy holds only in-frame clones and misses some; the assay was immunoSEQ multiplex PCR. The table includes hundreds of thousands of clones, just under 90% detected once. Sequencing was performed on PBMCs or T cells enriched from blood (not recorded which). The rearrangement joins TRBV18 to TRBJ1-1; 8 bases map to TRBD1. The receptor's source is a young woman who had recovered from COVID-19. The CDR3 nucleotides are TGTGCCAGCTCACCACCGGGACAGGCCACACTCACTGAAGCTTTCTTT. It yields the protein CASSPPGQATLTEAFF.